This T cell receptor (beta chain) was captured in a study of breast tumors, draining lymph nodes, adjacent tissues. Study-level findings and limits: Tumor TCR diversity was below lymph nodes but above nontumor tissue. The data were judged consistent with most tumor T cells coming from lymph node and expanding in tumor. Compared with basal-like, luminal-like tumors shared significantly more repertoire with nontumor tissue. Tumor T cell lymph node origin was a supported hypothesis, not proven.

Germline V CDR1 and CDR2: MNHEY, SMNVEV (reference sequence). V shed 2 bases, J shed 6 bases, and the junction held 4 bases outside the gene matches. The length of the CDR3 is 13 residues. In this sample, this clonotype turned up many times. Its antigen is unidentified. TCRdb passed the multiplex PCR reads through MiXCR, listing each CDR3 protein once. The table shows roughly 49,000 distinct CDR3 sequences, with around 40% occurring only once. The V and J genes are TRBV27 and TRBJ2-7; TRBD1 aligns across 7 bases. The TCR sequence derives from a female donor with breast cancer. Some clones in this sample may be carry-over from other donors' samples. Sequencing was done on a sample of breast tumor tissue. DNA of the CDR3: TGTGCCAGCAGTTTAATGACAGGGACCGAGCAGTACTTC. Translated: CASSLMTGTEQYF.